This T cell receptor beta chain emerged from a study of CD8 T cells in ankylosing spondylitis (dated by TCRdb to 2016 to 2017). With respect to the entire study: To find TCR variants linked to disease, the study profiled T cell receptor beta repertoires in ankylosing spondylitis patients and healthy donors. The full study cohort comprised 25 or so ankylosing spondylitis patients and over 95 healthy donors. Samples of peripheral blood were taken, and for ankylosing spondylitis patients, synovial fluid was collected as well.

This clonotype was seen more than once but under ten times. Its antigen has not been determined. The sample holds no much larger clone one base away, and base qualities are not on file. The data were produced on an Illumina HiSeq 2500. Quantitative 5'-RACE with molecular barcodes was used to prepare TCR beta libraries. The authors processed their data as follows. A new computational method, built on a probabilistic model of VDJ rearrangement, was used to identify disease-linked TCR variants. TCRdb trimmed the raw reads at Q25, called clones with MiXCR and kept productive beta chains. Entries that share a CDR3 protein sequence are merged under the most common genes and DNA. The V and J calls reflect TCRdb's pipeline rather than the authors' work. The sample profile shows a few hundred thousand distinct CDR3 sequences; 7.5% to 9% of them were found once. The ten largest clones capture more than 12% of the sample.

Inclusive of the bounding cysteine and phenylalanine, the CDR3 is 16 residues long. The sequence is cut down to CDR3 DNA, 48 bases in frame from base 1. As encoded in the germline V gene (reference sequence), CDR1 is DFQATT while CDR2 is SNEGSKA. V is clipped by 0 bases and J by 4 bases, and the sequence between their germline boundaries is 16 bases long. The study at large found these results: The disease-linked clones were reported as significantly enriched in matched synovial fluid samples from ankylosing spondylitis patients. Blood from ankylosing spondylitis patients appeared to be characterized by a TCR beta motif composed of under 10 highly homologous amino acid variants. The disease-linked clones had a CD8+ phenotype and were found at relatively low frequencies in peripheral blood. Some motif variants were previously reported in synovial fluid and blood of reactive arthritis patients, suggesting common disease-initiation mechanisms.

This receptor was taken from a male donor with ankylosing spondylitis. The V and J genes are TRBV20-1 and TRBJ1-3; the D gene identity is not certain. The sequenced material came from blood, either unsorted or a sorted T cell fraction (not recorded which). The CDR3 region: CSARDARSPEGNTIYF. The sequenced DNA: TGCAGTGCTAGAGATGCCCGAAGTCCGGAGGGAAACACCATATATTTT.